Detailed here is one T cell receptor beta chain. The data are from a study of T cell changes during pregnancy in multiple sclerosis. The repertoire was sequenced with immunoSEQ multiplex PCR; TCRdb's copy has only in-frame clones and lacks some. The repertoire holds 69,000 or so clones, with roughly 88% as singletons. The V and J ends lost 0 bases and 4 bases respectively, with 18 bases between them. The CDR3 totals 17 residues. Germline V CDR1 and CDR2: LGHNA, YSLEER. Sequenced material: peripheral blood, taken in the third trimester of pregnancy. V usage is TRBV4-3 and J usage is TRBJ1-2; D may be TRBD1 (6 bases). This sequence was found in a female donor with multiple sclerosis, enrolled in a pregnancy study. The CDR3 here is CASSQEWHRAILYGYTF. In DNA, the CDR3 is TGCGCCAGCAGCCAAGAGTGGCACAGGGCAATTCTCTATGGCTACACCTTC.